The 11 T cell receptor beta chains in this list originate from one sample, sequenced in a study of blood T cell repertoires in COVID-19. Clones were sequenced by immunoSEQ multiplex PCR, and TCRdb holds only the in-frame ones, with some missing. The sample holds more than 200,000 clones, 65% to 85% seen once. The sample consisted of peripheral blood. The receptors stem from a man aged 35 to 55 with acute or convalescent COVID-19.

J is TRBJ1-3 and V is TRBV3-1 (or the pseudogene TRBV3-2); 9 positions match TRBD1. The CDR3 contains 15 residues. The J segment lost 6 bases and the V segment lost 3 bases, leaving 6 bases of the junction unmatched. In germline, CDR1 is LGHDT, CDR2 YNNKEL (reference sequence). The CDR3 is CASSQWTGDENTIYF. DNA for the CDR3: TGTGCCAGCAGCCAGTGGACAGGGGACGAAAACACCATATATTTT.

The CDR3 loop is CASSPERWNEQYF. The CDR3 region has the DNA TGTGCCAGCTCACCAGAGCGGTGGAACGAGCAGTACTTC. The chain uses TRBV18 and TRBJ2-7; D may be TRBD2 (5 bases). Deletions cut 2 bases from V and 5 bases from J, with 10 bases between. This CDR3 comprises 13 residues. Germline-derived CDR1 and CDR2 are KGHSH and LQKENI. The full variable domain, its missing parts supplied by reference TRBV18 and TRBJ2-7, is NAGVMQNPRHLVRRRGQEARLRCSPMKGHSHVYWYRQLPEEGLKFMVYLQKENIIDESGMPKERFSAEFPKEGPSILRIQQVVRGDSAAYFCASSPERWNEQYFGPGTRLTVT.

The rearrangement joins TRBV21-1 to TRBJ2-5; TRBD1, the D gene given by the table, was not confirmed from the DNA. TRBV21-1 is assigned pseudogene status. The length of the CDR3 is 14 residues. CDR3 DNA sequence: TGTGCCAGCAGCGCAGGACAGGGGAGAAAGACCCAGTACTTC. Translated, it gives CASSAGQGRKTQYF.

The genes are TRBV5-5 and TRBJ1-2; no clear D. Germline assignment: CDR1 SGHKS and CDR2 YYEKEE (reference sequence). V shed 0 bases and J shed 0 bases, with 3 bases lying between them. CDR3 size: 13 residues. In nucleotides, the CDR3 is TGTGCCAGCAGCTTGGCGGCTAACTATGGCTACACCTTC. As protein: CASSLAANYGYTF.

V and J are TRBV18 and TRBJ1-1, with TRBD1 matching over 7 bases. There are 17 residues in the CDR3. CDR1 and CDR2 (germline): KGHSH, LQKENI. The trim removed 3 bases at V and 0 bases at J, leaving 10 bases unmatched. CDR3 coding DNA: TGTGCCAGCTCACCCGATTACTCCGGGACAGTGAACACTGAAGCTTTCTTT. Translated: CASSPDYSGTVNTEAFF.

This clone was found a few times. The V gene is TRBV2, the J gene TRBJ1-2, with 10 positions matching TRBD1. The germline CDR1 and CDR2 sequences are SNHLY and FYNNEI. This CDR3 has 15 residues. The V gene end was trimmed by 1 base and the J gene end by 7 bases; junction bases not matched to a gene: 6. CDR3 DNA: TGTGCCAGCAGTGAAGGAGACAGGGGGCTGTTTGGCTACACCTTC. Translating it yields CASSEGDRGLFGYTF. The complete variable domain, with remaining parts taken from reference TRBV2 and TRBJ1-2, reads EPEVTQTPSHQVTQMGQEVILRCVPISNHLYFYWYRQILGQKVEFLVSFYNNEISEKSEIFDDQFSVERPDGSNFTLKIRSTKLEDSAMYFCASSEGDRGLFGYTFGSGTRLTVV.

The genes are TRBV10-3 and TRBJ2-1; 10 bases map to TRBD1. The CDR3 has 16 residues. CDR1 and CDR2 from the germline V gene are ENHRY and SYGVKD. The J segment lost 7 bases and the V segment lost 4 bases, leaving 10 bases of the junction unmatched. CDR3 bases: TGTGCCATCAGTGCTTCCGGGACAGGGGTGTTAAATGAGCAGTTCTTC. This codes for CAISASGTGVLNEQFF.

The chain couples TRBV6-2 or TRBV6-3 to TRBJ1-2; 8 bases map to TRBD1. Trimming removed 4 bases from V and 5 bases from J; junction bases left unmatched: 9. Germline V gives CDR1 MNHEY, CDR2 SVGEGT. The CDR3 totals 15 residues. The CDR3 loop is CASSSRTGGDYGYTF. In DNA form, the CDR3 reads TGTGCCAGCAGTTCGCGTACAGGGGGAGATTATGGCTACACCTTC.

The chain couples TRBV7-2 to TRBJ1-5; D unresolved. V lost 3 bases to trimming and J lost 6 bases, with 15 bases between them. Germline CDR1 SGHTA, CDR2 FQGNSA. The CDR3 extends over 15 amino acids. The CDR3 sequence: CASSFGVGGSQPQHF. CDR3 nucleotide sequence: TGTGCCAGCAGCTTCGGGGTAGGCGGCAGTCAGCCCCAGCATTTT.

The chain is built from TRBV7-9 and TRBJ1-1, with a tentative D call TRBD1 (5 bases). The V and J ends lost 1 base and 3 bases respectively, with 15 bases between them. The CDR3 consists of 16 residues. CDR1 and CDR2 (germline): SEHNR, FQNEAQ (reference sequence). This chain's CDR3 is CASSLGLAGRDTEAFF. The CDR3 DNA is TGTGCCAGCAGCTTAGGCTTGGCGGGACGGGACACTGAAGCTTTCTTT.

This chain connects TRBV6-6 to TRBJ2-5; possible D gene TRBD1, 6 bases. The CDR3 loop spans 14 amino acids. Germline V gene lookup returns CDR1 MNHNY and CDR2 SVGAGI (reference sequence). Trimming removed 1 base from V and 6 bases from J, with 12 bases in between. The CDR3 loop is CASSYLQGGQTQYF. CDR3 bases: TGTGCCAGCAGTTACTTACAGGGCGGACAGACCCAGTACTTC.